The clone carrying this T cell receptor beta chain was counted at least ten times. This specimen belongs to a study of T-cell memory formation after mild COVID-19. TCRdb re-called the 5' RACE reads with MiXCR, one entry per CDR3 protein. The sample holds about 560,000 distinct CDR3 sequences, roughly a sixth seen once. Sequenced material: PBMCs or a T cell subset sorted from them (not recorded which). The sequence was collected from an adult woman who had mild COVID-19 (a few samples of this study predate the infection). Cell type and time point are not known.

CDR3 DNA: TGCGCCAGCAGCCATGAGATCGGGGAGCTGTTTTTT. This translates into CASSHEIGELFF. This chain links TRBV4-1 with TRBJ2-2; D is uncertain. V lost 3 bases and J 7 bases, leaving 6 bases between the germline ends. The CDR3 covers 12 residues. CDR1 is MGHRA and CDR2 is YSYEKL in the germline V gene.